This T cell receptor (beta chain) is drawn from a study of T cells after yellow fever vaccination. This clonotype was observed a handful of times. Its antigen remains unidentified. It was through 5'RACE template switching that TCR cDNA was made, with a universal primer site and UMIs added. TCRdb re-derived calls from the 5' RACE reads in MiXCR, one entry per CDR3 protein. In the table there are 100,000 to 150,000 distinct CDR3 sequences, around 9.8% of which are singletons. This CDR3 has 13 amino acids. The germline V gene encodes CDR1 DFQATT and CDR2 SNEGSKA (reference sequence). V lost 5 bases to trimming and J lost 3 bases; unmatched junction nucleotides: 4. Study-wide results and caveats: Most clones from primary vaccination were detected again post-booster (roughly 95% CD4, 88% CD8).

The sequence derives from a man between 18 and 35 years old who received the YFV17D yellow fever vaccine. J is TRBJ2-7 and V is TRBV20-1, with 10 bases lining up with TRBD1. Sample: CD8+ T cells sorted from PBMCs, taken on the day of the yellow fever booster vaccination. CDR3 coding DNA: TGCAGTGCTCGGGACAGGGGTGTCTACGAGCAGTACTTC. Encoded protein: CSARDRGVYEQYF.